These 14 T cell receptor beta chains originate from one sample sequenced in a study of T cells expressing NK-cell markers (dated by TCRdb to about 2020). Library preparation employed 5' RACE. The instrument given in TCRdb is Illumina HiSeq 2000. Each entry corresponds to one CDR3 protein sequence from reads that TCRdb reprocessed, and DNA is not given. The record for this sample contains 150,000 or so distinct CDR3 sequences. 30% to 45% of the sample goes to the ten largest clones. The sequenced sample was blood T cells: a sorted CD56 or NKG2C T cell subset, CD4+ or CD8+ T cells, or bulk PBMC T cells (not recorded which). The receptors derive from a woman in her forties or fifties in good health. Donor details come from another sample of the same person, matched by shared clones.

V is TRBV15 and J is TRBJ1-5; TCRdb gives TRBD1 as the D gene, but with no DNA this cannot be confirmed. Per the germline V gene, CDR1 is LNHNV and CDR2 is YYDKDF (reference sequence). This CDR3 is built from 15 residues. CDR3 amino acids: CATSRAQGRNQPQHF.

The CDR3 sequence: CASSQGTALSETQYF. The V and J genes are TRBV3-1 and TRBJ2-5. This CDR3 is built from 15 residues. The germline CDR1 and CDR2 sequences are LGHDT and YNNKEL (reference sequence).

The chain is built from TRBV7-2 and TRBJ2-2; TCRdb's assignment of TRBD1 cannot be checked, as there is no DNA. This CDR3 comprises 16 residues. From germline, CDR1 is SGHTA and CDR2 FQGNSA. CDR3 sequence reads: CASSLGGGGRVGELFF.

The gene calls are TRBV5-1 and TRBJ2-7. This CDR3 is built from 18 residues. CDR1 SGHRS and CDR2 YFSETQ come from the germline V gene. The CDR3 loop reads CASSLAPVALSSSYEQYF.

The chain has TRBV20-1 and TRBJ2-1; TCRdb's D gene call, TRBD2, goes unchecked for lack of DNA. In germline, CDR1 is DFQATT, CDR2 SNEGSKA (reference sequence). The CDR3 runs to 18 residues. Here the CDR3 reads CSAREIAGGASSYNEQFF.

J is TRBJ1-4 and V is TRBV27. The CDR3 runs 12 residues. In germline, CDR1 is MNHEY, CDR2 SMNVEV (reference sequence). The CDR3 spells CATLGGGGKLFF.

The chain has TRBV12-3 or TRBV12-4 and TRBJ2-1; TCRdb selects TRBD1, and the lack of DNA leaves this call unchecked. This CDR3 region has 14 residues. The CDR3 here is CASSPVNSYNEQFF.

The chain employs TRBV6-5 and TRBJ2-7. The length of the CDR3 is 13 residues. Looked up from germline, CDR1 is MNHEY and CDR2 is SVGAGI. CDR3 residues: CATGRSASYEQYF.

The chain employs TRBV5-1 and TRBJ2-5; the D gene TCRdb calls, TRBD2, cannot be checked with no DNA. CDR3 length: 18 residues. Per the germline V gene, CDR1 is SGHRS and CDR2 is YFSETQ. CDR3 protein: CASSLPRRGGAEIETQYF.

The chain combines TRBV27 with TRBJ2-3; TCRdb selects TRBD1, and the lack of DNA leaves this call unchecked. This CDR3 is 16 amino acids long. In germline, CDR1 is MNHEY, CDR2 SMNVEV (reference sequence). This CDR3 is CASSLIGTGGRDTQYF.

The chain carries TRBV11-2 and TRBJ2-1; TCRdb gives TRBD1 as the D gene, but with no DNA this cannot be confirmed. Germline CDR1 and CDR2: SGHAT and FQNNGV. The length of the CDR3 is 13 residues. CDR3 region: CASGSGAPPEQFF.

The rearrangement links TRBV4-2 to TRBJ2-3. Germline lookup yields CDR1 LGHNA and CDR2 YNFKEQ. CDR3 length: 15 residues. The CDR3: CASSQGWTDGDTQYF.

This chain links TRBV7-6 with TRBJ2-7. The CDR3 runs to 13 residues. CDR1 is SGHVS, CDR2 FNYEAQ, per germline. The CDR3 sequence: CASSSAYPDEQYF.

The J gene is TRBJ2-1, the V gene TRBV20-1. Germline assignment: CDR1 DFQATT and CDR2 SNEGSKA (reference sequence). This CDR3 is built from 14 residues. The CDR3 loop reads CSARDTRSYNEQFF.